The next 21 T cell receptor beta chains were all read from a single sample in a study of T cell repertoires in ileal Crohn's disease. Method: immunoSEQ multiplex PCR; TCRdb's copy keeps in-frame clones and lacks some. The sample has 9,500 to 11,000 clones; 60% to 85% are singletons. As for time point: neoterminal ileum biopsy at postoperative endoscopy, about 6 months after surgery. The specimen sequenced was ileal tissue. The receptors were gathered from an adult with Crohn's disease.

The chain links TRBV18 to TRBJ1-5, with a tentative D call TRBD1 (6 bases). The CDR3 consists of 14 residues. Germline V gives CDR1 KGHSH, CDR2 LQKENI. V was clipped by 5 bases and J by 7 bases, with 15 bases between them. The DNA of the CDR3 is TGTGCCAGCTCATCTACAGGGTCGGACCAGCCCCAGCATTTT. Translating it yields CASSSTGSDQPQHF.

V gene TRBV18 combines with J gene TRBJ1-2; tentatively, D is TRBD1 (6 bases). The CDR3 contains 14 residues. V was pared by 5 bases and J by 4 bases, with 14 bases between. Germline-derived CDR1 and CDR2 are KGHSH and LQKENI. CDR3: CASSIGTNLYGYTF. In DNA form, the CDR3 reads TGTGCCAGCTCAATCGGGACAAACCTCTATGGCTACACCTTC.

The chain recombines TRBV6-6 with TRBJ2-3, with 8 nucleotides matching TRBD2. Germline V gives CDR1 MNHNY, CDR2 SVGAGI (reference sequence). CDR3 length equals 15 residues. V was pared by 5 bases and J by 0 bases, with 4 bases of the junction left unmatched. The CDR3 DNA follows: TGTGCCAGCAGTCCCGGGGGGGCCAGCACAGATACGCAGTATTTT. This codes for CASSPGGASTDTQYF.

This clone was observed once. The chain is built from TRBV29-1 and TRBJ2-1; 12 positions match TRBD2. Losses at the gene ends were 2 bases for V and 2 bases for J; bases not matched to a gene: 4. Germline CDR1 reads SQVTM; CDR2 reads ANQGSEA. The CDR3 is 16 amino acids. CDR3 in DNA: TGCAGCGTTGAAATTAGACTAGCGGGGGCCTACAATGAGCAGTTCTTC. Translated: CSVEIRLAGAYNEQFF.

This rearrangement joins TRBV2 to TRBJ2-7; no clear D. V was cut by 2 bases and J by 2 bases, with 4 bases left in between. Germline V CDR1 and CDR2: SNHLY, FYNNEI. The CDR3 is 12 amino acids. The CDR3 sequence is CASSESAYEQYF. The DNA for the CDR3 is TGTGCCAGCAGTGAATCGGCCTACGAGCAGTACTTC.

CDR3 DNA sequence: TGTGCCAGCTCACCGTTATTCAGGGGAAACTATGGCTACACCTTC. This codes for CASSPLFRGNYGYTF. The rearrangement links TRBV18 to TRBJ1-2; the D gene is possibly TRBD1 (6 bases). Germline V gene lookup returns CDR1 KGHSH and CDR2 LQKENI. The germline V and J ends were trimmed by 3 bases and 2 bases, with 13 bases remaining between them. The CDR3 has 15 residues.

The V call is TRBV2, the J call TRBJ1-2; tentatively, D is TRBD1 (6 bases). The germline V gene has CDR1 SNHLY and CDR2 FYNNEI. The CDR3 is 14 amino acids. Trimming took off 6 bases at V and 5 bases at J, with 16 bases between the two ends. CDR3 in DNA: TGTGCCAGCAGACGGACAGTCGTGGCTTATGGCTACACCTTC. This gives the protein CASRRTVVAYGYTF.

The J gene is TRBJ1-2, the V gene TRBV28; D is perhaps TRBD1 (6 bases). V lost 8 bases, J lost 4 bases, and 14 bases lay in between. The germline V gene has CDR1 MDHEN and CDR2 SYDVKM. This CDR3 is 13 amino acids long. The CDR3 loop reads CASLKYRAYGYTF. The CDR3 DNA sequence: TGTGCCAGCCTTAAATACAGGGCCTATGGCTACACCTTC.

The chain is built from TRBV10-3 and TRBJ2-7; possibly TRBD2 for D (7 bases). This CDR3 spans 14 amino acids. V was shortened by 6 bases and J by 5 bases, with 17 bases between the two germline ends. Germline V gives CDR1 ENHRY, CDR2 SYGVKD. The CDR3 sequence is CAISERGGVDEQYF. CDR3 in DNA: TGTGCCATCAGCGAAAGGGGGGGGGTCGACGAGCAGTACTTC.

This CDR3 is CASSLAHLAATYEQYF. CDR3 DNA sequence: TGCGCCAGCAGCCTAGCTCATTTGGCGGCAACCTACGAGCAGTACTTC. The J gene is TRBJ2-7, the V gene TRBV4-1; D remains unclear. Trimming cost V 4 bases and J 2 bases, with 18 bases left between them. This CDR3 contains 16 residues. Germline-derived CDR1 and CDR2 are MGHRA and YSYEKL.

The chain uses TRBV5-5 and TRBJ1-1; no definite D call. The CDR3 has 14 amino acids. Per germline, CDR1 SGHKS and CDR2 YYEKEE (reference sequence). The V end lost 0 bases, the J end lost 0 bases, and 6 bases lay between the germline ends. Here the CDR3 DNA reads TGTGCCAGCAGCTTGGTGGACTTGAACACTGAAGCTTTCTTT. Its translation: CASSLVDLNTEAFF.

The chain links TRBV7-9 to TRBJ1-2; D is possibly TRBD1 (5 bases). Germline V gives CDR1 SEHNR, CDR2 FQNEAQ (reference sequence). The CDR3 runs to 15 residues. V was cut by 2 bases and J by 0 bases, with 10 bases left in between. The CDR3 loop reads CASSLTDTSNYGYTF. CDR3 in DNA: TGTGCCAGCAGCTTAACGGACACTTCTAACTATGGCTACACCTTC.

V is TRBV12-5 and J is TRBJ2-7; 10 nucleotides agree with TRBD1. The CDR3 runs 18 residues. Germline V gives CDR1 LGHNT, CDR2 FRNRAP. The V and J ends lost 6 bases and 1 base, in that order; junction bases with no gene match: 15. This CDR3 is CASGRSGQGGMISYEQYF. As DNA, the CDR3 is TGTGCTAGTGGCCGATCCGGACAGGGGGGAATGATATCCTACGAGCAGTACTTC.

This chain joins TRBV4-1 and TRBJ1-6; no definite D call. V was trimmed by 0 bases and J by 14 bases, leaving 20 bases between them. CDR3 length: 16 residues. The V gene's germline CDR1 is MGHRA and CDR2 YSYEKL. CDR3 sequence reads: CASSQEGREAWGTLHF. In nucleotides, the CDR3 is TGCGCCAGCAGCCAAGAGGGAAGGGAGGCTTGGGGTACCCTCCACTTT.

The chain has TRBV18 and TRBJ2-7, with D possibly TRBD2 on 5 matching bases. Germline loops: CDR1 KGHSH, CDR2 LQKENI. This CDR3 is 13 amino acids long. V gave up 4 bases and J gave up 7 bases, with 14 bases separating them. CDR3 region: CASSLGRTGEQYF. In nucleotides, the CDR3 is TGTGCCAGCTCACTGGGCAGGACGGGGGAGCAGTACTTC.

The chain recombines TRBV30 with TRBJ1-1, with no clear D. The germline CDR1 and CDR2 sequences are GTSNPN and SVGIG (reference sequence). Trimming shortened V by 1 base and J by 1 base, and 7 bases separated the two germline ends. The CDR3 consists of 13 residues. The CDR3 is CAWSELRNTEAFF. As DNA, the CDR3 is TGTGCCTGGAGTGAACTTAGGAACACTGAAGCTTTCTTT.

This chain uses TRBV2 with TRBJ2-7, with D unresolved. The CDR3 is 12 residues long. V shed 7 bases and J shed 6 bases, with 13 bases lying between them. CDR1 is SNHLY and CDR2 is FYNNEI in the germline V gene. The CDR3 DNA is TGTGCCAGCACCACGACATTTGGCGAGCAGTACTTC. Its translation: CASTTTFGEQYF. The full variable domain, rest sourced from reference TRBV2 and TRBJ2-7, is EPEVTQTPSHQVTQMGQEVILRCVPISNHLYFYWYRQILGQKVEFLVSFYNNEISEKSEIFDDQFSVERPDGSNFTLKIRSTKLEDSAMYFCASTTTFGEQYFGPGTRLTVT.

This clone was detected a few times. The rearrangement joins TRBV7-9 to TRBJ1-2; no firm D call. V was shortened by 0 bases and J by 7 bases, with 9 bases between the two germline ends. This CDR3 is 13 amino acids long. CDR1 is SEHNR and CDR2 is FQNEAQ in the germline V gene (reference sequence). CDR3 DNA sequence: TGTGCCAGCAGCTTAGCACCTACGGGTGGCTACACCTTC. Translation gives CASSLAPTGGYTF.

V usage is TRBV18 and J usage is TRBJ1-1; D call uncertain. Germline V gives CDR1 KGHSH, CDR2 LQKENI. This CDR3 spans 14 amino acids. Trimming removed 3 bases from V and 4 bases from J, with 12 bases in between. CDR3 nucleotide sequence: TGTGCCAGCTCACCGGCTCAGTCGGGCACTGAAGCTTTCTTT. Translation gives CASSPAQSGTEAFF.

This sequence joins TRBV19 and TRBJ1-5, with D perhaps matching TRBD1 (6 bases). The V and J ends lost 6 bases and 5 bases respectively, with 14 bases between them. Germline-derived CDR1 and CDR2 are LNHDA and SQIVND (reference sequence). The CDR3 has 14 amino acids. CDR3 in amino acids: CASSQTGRHQPQHF. Here the CDR3 DNA reads TGTGCCAGTAGCCAGACAGGTCGGCATCAGCCCCAGCATTTT.

This chain connects TRBV5-1 to TRBJ1-4; 7 bases agree with TRBD1. Germline values: CDR1 SGHRS, CDR2 YFSETQ. The CDR3 length is 14 residues. V was pared by 0 bases and J by 5 bases, with 1 base of the junction left unmatched. CDR3 DNA: TGCGCCAGCAGCTTGGGACAGGGCAATGAAAAACTGTTTTTT. This codes for CASSLGQGNEKLFF. Variable domain in full (rest from reference TRBV5-1 and TRBJ1-4): KAGVTQTPRYLIKTRGQQVTLSCSPISGHRSVSWYQQTPGQGLQFLFEYFSETQRNKGNFPGRFSGRQFSNSRSEMNVSTLELGDSALYLCASSLGQGNEKLFFGSGTQLSVL.